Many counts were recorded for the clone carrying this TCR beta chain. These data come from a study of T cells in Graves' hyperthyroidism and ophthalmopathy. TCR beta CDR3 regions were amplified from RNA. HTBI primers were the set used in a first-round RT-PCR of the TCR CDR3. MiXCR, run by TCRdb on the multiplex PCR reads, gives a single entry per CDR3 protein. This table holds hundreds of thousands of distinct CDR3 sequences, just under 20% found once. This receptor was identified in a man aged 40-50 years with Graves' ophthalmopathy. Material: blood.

As DNA, the CDR3 is TGTGCCAGCAGTGGGGACAGTACCTACGAGCAGTACTTC. Encoded protein: CASSGDSTYEQYF. The genes are TRBV2 and TRBJ2-7; 7 bases match TRBD1. Trimming at V came to 4 bases and at J to 2 bases, leaving 2 bases not matched to a gene. There are 13 residues in the CDR3. Germline V gene lookup returns CDR1 SNHLY and CDR2 FYNNEI.